In its sample, the clone carrying this T cell receptor beta chain was seen a few times. What it binds is unknown. The germline gives CDR1 MNHNS, CDR2 SASEGT. The CDR3 runs to 15 residues. The germline V and J ends were trimmed by 7 bases and 2 bases, with 18 bases remaining between them. These data come from a study of T cells after yellow fever vaccination. In the study overall: With SMART-Seq v4 Ultra Low Input, the fractions containing low cell numbers were prepared. Overall study results and limits: Researchers cautioned that FACS-sorted repertoires could harbor abundant clonotypes contaminating from the bulk population. Clones that expanded after primary vaccination mostly reappeared after the booster (just over 95% CD4, around 87% CD8).

TCRdb reprocessed the 5' RACE reads via MiXCR and lists one record per CDR3 protein. The sample includes approximately 600,000 distinct CDR3 sequences, about 12% seen only once; the top ten take about 15%. The material was PBMCs, obtained on the day of the yellow fever booster vaccination. The TCR comes from a man aged 30 to 45 who received the YFV17D yellow fever vaccine. The chain recombines TRBV6-1 with TRBJ2-7, with a tentative D call TRBD2 (6 bases). The CDR3 nucleotides are TGTGCCAGCACCGCCCGGGGGAGGACTACCTACGAGCAGTACTTC. Translating gives CASTARGRTTYEQYF.